This note documents a single TCR beta chain sequence. PCRs each included synthetic TCR analog templates spiked in. Produced via immunoSEQ multiplex PCR; TCRdb's table is partial and in-frame only. The table shows about 100,000 clones, with roughly nine tenths occurring only once. Germline CDR1 reads MDHEN; CDR2 reads SYDVKM. Trimming left V 10 bases short and J 1 base short, with 19 bases between. This CDR3 is built from 15 residues. This entry is derived from a study of PD-L1 blockade in urothelial cancer. Study-level information: Blood was subjected to analysis at 3 weeks (second dose) and 6 weeks following treatment start.

This material consisted of PBMCs, taken around atezolizumab (anti-PD-L1) treatment. The TCR originated in a woman over 75 with urothelial cancer. The gene calls are TRBV28 and TRBJ1-1, with D possibly being TRBD1 (6 bases). The CDR3 is CATSRTDRQNTEAFF. Here the CDR3 DNA reads TGTGCCACCAGCCGTACGGACAGACAGAACACTGAAGCTTTCTTT.